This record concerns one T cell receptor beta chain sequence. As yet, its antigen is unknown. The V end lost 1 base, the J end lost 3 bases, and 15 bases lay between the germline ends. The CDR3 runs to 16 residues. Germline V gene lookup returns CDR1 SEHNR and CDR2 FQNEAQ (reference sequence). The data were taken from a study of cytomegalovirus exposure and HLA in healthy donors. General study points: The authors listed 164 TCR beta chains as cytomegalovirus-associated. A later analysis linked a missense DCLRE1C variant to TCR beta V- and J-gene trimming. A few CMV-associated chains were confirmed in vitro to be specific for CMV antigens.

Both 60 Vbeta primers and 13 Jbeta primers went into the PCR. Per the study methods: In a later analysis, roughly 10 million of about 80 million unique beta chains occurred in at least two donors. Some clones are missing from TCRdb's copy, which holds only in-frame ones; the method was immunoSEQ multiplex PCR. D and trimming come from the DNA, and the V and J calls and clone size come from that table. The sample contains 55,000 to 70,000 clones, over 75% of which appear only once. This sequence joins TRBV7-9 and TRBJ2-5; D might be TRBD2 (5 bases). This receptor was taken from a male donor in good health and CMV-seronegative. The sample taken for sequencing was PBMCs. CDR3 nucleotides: TGTGCCAGCAGCTTAGGATGGGCCAGCGGAAAAGAGACCCAGTACTTC. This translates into CASSLGWASGKETQYF.